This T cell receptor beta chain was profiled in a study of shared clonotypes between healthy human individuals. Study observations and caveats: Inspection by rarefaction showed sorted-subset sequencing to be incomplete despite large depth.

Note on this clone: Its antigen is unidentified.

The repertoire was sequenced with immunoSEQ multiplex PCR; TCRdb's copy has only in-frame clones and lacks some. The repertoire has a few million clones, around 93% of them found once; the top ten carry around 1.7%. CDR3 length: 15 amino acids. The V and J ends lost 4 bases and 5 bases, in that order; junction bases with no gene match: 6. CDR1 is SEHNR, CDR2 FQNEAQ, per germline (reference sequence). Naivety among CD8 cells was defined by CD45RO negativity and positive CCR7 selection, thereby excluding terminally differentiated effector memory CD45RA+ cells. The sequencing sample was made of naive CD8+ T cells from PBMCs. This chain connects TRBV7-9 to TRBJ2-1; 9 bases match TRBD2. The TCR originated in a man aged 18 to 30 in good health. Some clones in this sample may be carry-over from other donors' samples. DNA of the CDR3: TGTGCCAGCAGCTCCTGGACTAGCGAGGACAATGAGCAGTTCTTC. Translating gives CASSSWTSEDNEQFF. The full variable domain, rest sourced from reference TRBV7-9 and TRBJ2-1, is DTGVSQNPRHKITKRGQNVTFRCDPISEHNRLYWYRQTLGQGPEFLTYFQNEAQLEKSRLLSDRFSAERPKGSFSTLEIQRTEQGDSAMYLCASSSWTSEDNEQFFGPGTRLTVL.